Listed here are 8 T cell receptor delta chains from one sample, sequenced in a study of delta chains in infants with herpesvirus infections. Reverse transcription of PBMC RNA used primers specific for the gamma and delta chains. TCRdb reran clone calling via CATT on the RT-PCR reads. The sample lists some 500 delta-chain clones; 59% were seen once. Sequencing was performed on peripheral blood, taken at time point 5 of longitudinal follow-up. The receptors were sampled from a human donor who was a Ugandan infant, either HIV-exposed or HIV-unexposed (not recorded which).

Details on this clone: A far larger clone is only one base removed, so a read error is likely. In the same sample, other DNA sequences code for this CDR3. This rearrangement joins TRDV2 to TRDJ3; possible D gene TRDD3, 5 bases. The V and J ends lost 0 bases and 0 bases respectively, with 14 bases between them. The CDR3 is 19 residues long. Germline values: CDR1 GEAIGNYY, CDR2 EKD. The CDR3 loop is CACDTGGYHSSWDTRQMFF. The CDR3 DNA follows: TGTGCCTGTGACACCGGGGGGTACCACAGCTCCTGGGACACCCGACAGATGTTTTTC.

Worth noting for this clone: It is likely a read error: a sequence one base away is far more abundant. The V call is TRDV2, the J call TRDJ1; 7 nucleotides agree with TRDD3. The CDR3 length is 13 residues. The V segment lost 0 bases and the J segment 4 bases; nucleotides outside the gene matches: 1. CDR1 and CDR2 from the germline V gene are GEAIGNYY and EKD. CDR3 region: CACDTGGIDKLIF. The CDR3 coding sequence is TGTGCCTGTGACACCGGGGGGATCGATAAACTCATCTTT.

In its sample, this clone is hyperexpanded. The sample carries other DNA sequences with the same CDR3. The CDR3 region has the DNA TGTGCTCTTGGGGTTCTCTACCTAAGGGACTGGGGGAGGTTTGGTAAACTCATCTTT. It is translated as CALGVLYLRDWGRFGKLIF. This chain connects TRDV1 to TRDJ1; 9 bases match TRDD3. J was trimmed by 7 bases and V by 4 bases; bases with no gene match: 22. Germline CDR1 and CDR2: TSWWSYY and QGS. The CDR3 spans 19 residues.

To note about this clone: This likely reflects a read error, since a far larger clone is one base away. The V gene is TRDV2, the J gene TRDJ1; 9 bases are shared with TRDD3. CDR3 length equals 20 residues. Germline V gene sequence: CDR1 GEAIGNYY, CDR2 EKD. The CDR3: CARDTVGHYGGIQDTDKLIF. The CDR3 DNA sequence: TGTGCCCGTGACACCGTCGGGCATTATGGGGGGATACAGGACACCGATAAACTCATCTTT.

Points on this clone: A far larger clone is off by one base, so a read error is likely. The chain combines TRDV3 with TRDJ1, with 13 bases aligning to TRDD3. This CDR3 region has 17 residues. The germline V gene encodes CDR1 TVYSNPD and CDR2 GDNSRS (reference sequence). For the CDR3, the DNA is TGTTCCTTCCCGTTCCTACTGGGGGATACGGGCACCGATAAACTCATCTTT. This sequence encodes CSFPFLLGDTGTDKLIF.

This clone is large within its sample. Within the sample, other DNA sequences also encode this same CDR3. This chain joins TRDV1 and TRDJ1; D is possibly TRDD3 (6 bases). Trimming stripped 0 bases from V and 10 bases from J, with 24 bases between. The germline V gene has CDR1 TSWWSYY and CDR2 QGS. The CDR3 is 17 residues long. The CDR3: CALGELGGYGLLGGLIF. The CDR3 bases are TGTGCTCTTGGGGAACTAGGTGGCTACGGGTTGTTGGGGGGACTCATCTTT.

By share, this clone ranks as hyperexpanded. Other DNA sequences from this sample encode an identical CDR3 as well. The gene calls are TRDV1 and TRDJ1, with 13 positions matching TRDD3. CDR1 and CDR2 (germline): TSWWSYY, QGS. The CDR3 runs 25 residues. After removal of 2 bases from V and 3 bases from J, the junction contained 30 bases not matched to a gene. The CDR3: CALGESTPWPLILGDTRGLSDKLIF. As DNA, the CDR3 is TGTGCTCTTGGGGAATCAACCCCCTGGCCGCTTATACTGGGGGATACGCGCGGTCTCTCCGATAAACTCATCTTT.

Of note for this clone: A far larger clone is only one base removed, so a read error is likely. The sample carries other DNA sequences with the same CDR3. This rearrangement joins TRDV1 to TRDJ2; 11 nucleotides agree with TRDD3. V trimming: 0 bases; J trimming: 8 bases; junction bases outside the gene matches: 5. The CDR3 runs 16 residues. Per germline, CDR1 TSWWSYY and CDR2 QGS. The CDR3 DNA reads as TGTGCTCTTGGGGAACTAGTGGGGGATACGAGGGCACAACTCTTCTTT. Its translation is CALGELVGDTRAQLFF.